Listed here is a single T cell receptor beta chain. Its antigen remains unidentified. The sample comes from a study of STAT5B mutations in CD4+ large granular lymphocyte leukemia. General study results and limits: The CD4+ versus CD8+ T-LGLL clonality difference may reflect limited sample size. Patient CD4-sorted repertoires looked more clonal than healthy CD4+ repertoires, even without putative leukemic clones.

The assay was run at survey level. Clones were sequenced by immunoSEQ multiplex PCR, and TCRdb holds only the in-frame ones, with some missing. The repertoire holds about 33,000 clones, with 60% to 80% as singletons. Sequencing input: CD4+ T cells from blood buffy coats. The receptor's source is a human donor in good health.

The CDR3 DNA reads as TGTGCCAGCAGTCCGTACAGGGGGCTAGGGAACTATGGCTACACCTTC. Translating it yields CASSPYRGLGNYGYTF. V is TRBV27 and J is TRBJ1-2; 9 bases agree with TRBD1. The CDR3 spans 16 residues. The junction had 9 bases not matched to a gene; V was cut back by 5 bases and J by 2 bases. The V gene's germline CDR1 is MNHEY and CDR2 SMNVEV (reference sequence).